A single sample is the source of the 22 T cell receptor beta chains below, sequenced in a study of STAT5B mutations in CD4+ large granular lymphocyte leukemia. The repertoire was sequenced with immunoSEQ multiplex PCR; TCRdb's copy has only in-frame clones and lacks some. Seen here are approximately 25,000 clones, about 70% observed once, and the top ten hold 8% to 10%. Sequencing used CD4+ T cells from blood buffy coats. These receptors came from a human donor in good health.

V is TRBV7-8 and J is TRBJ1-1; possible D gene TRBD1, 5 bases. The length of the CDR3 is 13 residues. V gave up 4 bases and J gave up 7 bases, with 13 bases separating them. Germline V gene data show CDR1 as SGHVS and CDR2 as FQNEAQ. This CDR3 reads CASSSRTSLEAFF. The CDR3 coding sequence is TGTGCCAGCAGCTCAAGGACAAGCCTTGAAGCTTTCTTT.

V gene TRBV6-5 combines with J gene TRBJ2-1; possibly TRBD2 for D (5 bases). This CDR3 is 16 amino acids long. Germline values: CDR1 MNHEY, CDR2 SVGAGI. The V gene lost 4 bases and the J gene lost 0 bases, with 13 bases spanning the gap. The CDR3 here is CASSSRTRSSYNEQFF. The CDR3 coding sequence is TGTGCCAGCAGTTCGCGGACTCGAAGCTCCTACAATGAGCAGTTCTTC.

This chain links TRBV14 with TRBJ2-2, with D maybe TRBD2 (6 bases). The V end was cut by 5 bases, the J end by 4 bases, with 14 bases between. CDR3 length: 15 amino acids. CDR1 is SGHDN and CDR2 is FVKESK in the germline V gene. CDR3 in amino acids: CASSYRDWATGELFF. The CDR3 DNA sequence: TGTGCCAGCAGCTATCGGGACTGGGCCACCGGGGAGCTGTTTTTT.

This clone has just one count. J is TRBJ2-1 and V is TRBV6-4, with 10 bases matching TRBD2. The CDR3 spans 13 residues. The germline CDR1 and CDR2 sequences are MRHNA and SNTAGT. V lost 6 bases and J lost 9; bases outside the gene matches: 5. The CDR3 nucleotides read TGTGCCAGCAGGCCTAGCGGGAGTGTTGAGCAGTTCTTC. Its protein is CASRPSGSVEQFF.

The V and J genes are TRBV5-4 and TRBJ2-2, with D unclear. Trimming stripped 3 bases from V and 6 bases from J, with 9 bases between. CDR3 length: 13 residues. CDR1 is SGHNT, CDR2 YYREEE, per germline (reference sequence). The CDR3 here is CASSSYLSGELFF. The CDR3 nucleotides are TGTGCCAGCAGCTCGTACCTTTCCGGGGAGCTGTTTTTT.

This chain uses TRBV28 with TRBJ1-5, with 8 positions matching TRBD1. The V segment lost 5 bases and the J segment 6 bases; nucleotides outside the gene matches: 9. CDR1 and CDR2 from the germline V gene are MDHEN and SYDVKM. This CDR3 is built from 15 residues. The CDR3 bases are TGTGCCAGCAGTCCCACAGGGGGAGTATTTCAGCCCCAGCATTTT. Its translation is CASSPTGGVFQPQHF.

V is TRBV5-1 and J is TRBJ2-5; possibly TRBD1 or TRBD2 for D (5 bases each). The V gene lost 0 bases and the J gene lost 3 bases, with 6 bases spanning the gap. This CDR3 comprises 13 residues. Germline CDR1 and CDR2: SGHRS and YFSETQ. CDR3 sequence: CASSLVGEETQYF. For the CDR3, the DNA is TGCGCCAGCAGCTTGGTGGGGGAAGAGACCCAGTACTTC.

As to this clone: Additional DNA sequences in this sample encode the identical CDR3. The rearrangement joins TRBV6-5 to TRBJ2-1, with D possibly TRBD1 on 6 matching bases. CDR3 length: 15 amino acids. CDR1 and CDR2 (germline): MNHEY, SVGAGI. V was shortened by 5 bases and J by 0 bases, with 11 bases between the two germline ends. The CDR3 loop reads CASSSRDISYNEQFF. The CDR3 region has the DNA TGTGCCAGCAGTAGCCGGGACATCTCCTACAATGAGCAGTTCTTC.

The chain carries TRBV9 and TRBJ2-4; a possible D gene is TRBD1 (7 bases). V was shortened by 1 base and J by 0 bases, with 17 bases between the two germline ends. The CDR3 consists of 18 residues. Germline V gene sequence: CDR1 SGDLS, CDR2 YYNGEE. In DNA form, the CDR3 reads TGTGCCAGCAGCGTACCTTCGCGGGACAGATTAGCCAAAAACATTCAGTACTTC. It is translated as CASSVPSRDRLAKNIQYF.

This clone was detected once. CDR3 region: CASSLAGRYNEQFF. In nucleotides, the CDR3 is TGCGCCAGCAGCTTGGCGGGGAGATACAATGAGCAGTTCTTC. The genes are TRBV5-1 and TRBJ2-1, with a tentative D call TRBD2 (5 bases). The germline V and J ends were trimmed by 0 bases and 4 bases, with 8 bases remaining between them. Germline V gene lookup returns CDR1 SGHRS and CDR2 YFSETQ. The CDR3 covers 14 residues. The entire variable domain, with the rest obtained from reference TRBV5-1 and TRBJ2-1, is as follows: KAGVTQTPRYLIKTRGQQVTLSCSPISGHRSVSWYQQTPGQGLQFLFEYFSETQRNKGNFPGRFSGRQFSNSRSEMNVSTLELGDSALYLCASSLAGRYNEQFFGPGTRLTVL.

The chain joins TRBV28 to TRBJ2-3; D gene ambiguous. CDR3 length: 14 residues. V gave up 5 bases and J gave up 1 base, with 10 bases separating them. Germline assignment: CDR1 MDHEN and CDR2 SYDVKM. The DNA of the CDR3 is TGTGCCAGCAGTCCTCACTGGGGCACAGATACGCAGTATTTT. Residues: CASSPHWGTDTQYF.

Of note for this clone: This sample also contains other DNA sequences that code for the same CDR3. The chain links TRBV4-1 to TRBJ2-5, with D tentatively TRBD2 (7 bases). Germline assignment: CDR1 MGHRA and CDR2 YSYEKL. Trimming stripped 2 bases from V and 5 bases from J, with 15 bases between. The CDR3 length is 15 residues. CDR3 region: CASSQKRGGRETQYF. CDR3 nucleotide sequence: TGCGCCAGCAGCCAAAAGAGGGGGGGACGGGAGACCCAGTACTTC.

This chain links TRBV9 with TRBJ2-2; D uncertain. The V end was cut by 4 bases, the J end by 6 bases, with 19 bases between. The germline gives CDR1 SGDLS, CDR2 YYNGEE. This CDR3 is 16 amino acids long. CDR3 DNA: TGTGCCAGCAGCCCCCACGGGCAGGTCGCACCCGGGGAGCTGTTTTTT. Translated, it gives CASSPHGQVAPGELFF. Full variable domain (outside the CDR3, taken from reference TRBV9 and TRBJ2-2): DSGVTQTPKHLITATGQRVTLRCSPRSGDLSVYWYQQSLDQGLQFLIQYYNGEERAKGNILERFSAQQFPDLHSELNLSSLELGDSALYFCASSPHGQVAPGELFFGEGSRLTVL.

The CDR3 DNA reads TGTGCCAGCAGCTACGGGACGGGGAGCTCCTACGAGCAGTACTTC. The encoded protein is CASSYGTGSSYEQYF. The rearrangement links TRBV13 to TRBJ2-7; D is perhaps TRBD1 or TRBD2 (5 bases each). Trimming cost V 4 bases and J 0 bases, with 13 bases left between them. This CDR3 comprises 15 residues. Germline V gives CDR1 PRHDT, CDR2 FYEKMQ (reference sequence).

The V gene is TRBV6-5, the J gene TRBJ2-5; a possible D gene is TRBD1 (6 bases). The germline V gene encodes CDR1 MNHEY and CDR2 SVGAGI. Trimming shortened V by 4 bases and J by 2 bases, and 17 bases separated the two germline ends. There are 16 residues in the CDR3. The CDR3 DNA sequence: TGTGCCAGCAGTTTCAGGGGCGTCGGTGGGCAAGAGACCCAGTACTTC. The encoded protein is CASSFRGVGGQETQYF.

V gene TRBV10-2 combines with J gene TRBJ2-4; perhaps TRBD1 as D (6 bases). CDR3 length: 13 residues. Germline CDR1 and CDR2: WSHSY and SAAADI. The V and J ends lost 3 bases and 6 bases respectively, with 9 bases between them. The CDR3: CASSEQGGNIQYF. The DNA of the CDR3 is TGCGCCAGCAGTGAACAGGGTGGAAACATTCAGTACTTC.

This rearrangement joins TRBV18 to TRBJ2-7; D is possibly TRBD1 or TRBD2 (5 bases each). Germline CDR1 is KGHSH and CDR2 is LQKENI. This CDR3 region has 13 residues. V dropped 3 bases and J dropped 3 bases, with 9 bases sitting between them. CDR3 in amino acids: CASSPGTFYEQYF. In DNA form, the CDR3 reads TGTGCCAGCTCACCCGGGACGTTCTACGAGCAGTACTTC.

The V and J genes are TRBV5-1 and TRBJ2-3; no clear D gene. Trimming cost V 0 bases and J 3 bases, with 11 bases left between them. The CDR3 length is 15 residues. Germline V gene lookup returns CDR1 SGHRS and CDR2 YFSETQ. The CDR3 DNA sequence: TGCGCCAGCAGCTTGGCATTACGGACGACAGATACGCAGTATTTT. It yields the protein CASSLALRTTDTQYF.

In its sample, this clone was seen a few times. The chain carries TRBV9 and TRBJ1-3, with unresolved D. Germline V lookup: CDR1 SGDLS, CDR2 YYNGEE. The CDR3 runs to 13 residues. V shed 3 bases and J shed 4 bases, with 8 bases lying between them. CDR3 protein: CASSARTGNTIYF. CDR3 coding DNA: TGTGCCAGCAGCGCCAGAACAGGAAACACCATATATTTT.

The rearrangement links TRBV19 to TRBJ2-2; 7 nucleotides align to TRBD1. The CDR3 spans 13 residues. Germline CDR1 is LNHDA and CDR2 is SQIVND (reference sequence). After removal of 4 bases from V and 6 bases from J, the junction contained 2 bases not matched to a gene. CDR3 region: CASSNRGSGELFF. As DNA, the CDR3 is TGTGCCAGTAGTAACAGGGGATCCGGGGAGCTGTTTTTT.

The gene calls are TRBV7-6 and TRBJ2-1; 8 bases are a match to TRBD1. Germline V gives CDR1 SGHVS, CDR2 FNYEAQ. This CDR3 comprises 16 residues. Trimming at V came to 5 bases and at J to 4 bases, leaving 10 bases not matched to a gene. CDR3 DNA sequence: TGTGCCAGCAGCCGAATGACAGGACAGGGTTACAATGAGCAGTTCTTC. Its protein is CASSRMTGQGYNEQFF.

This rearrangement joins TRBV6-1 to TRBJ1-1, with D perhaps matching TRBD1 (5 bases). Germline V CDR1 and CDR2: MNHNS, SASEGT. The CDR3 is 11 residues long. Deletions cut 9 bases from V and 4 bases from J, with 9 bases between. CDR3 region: CASQGATEAFF. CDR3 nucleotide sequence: TGTGCCAGTCAGGGTGCCACTGAAGCTTTCTTT.